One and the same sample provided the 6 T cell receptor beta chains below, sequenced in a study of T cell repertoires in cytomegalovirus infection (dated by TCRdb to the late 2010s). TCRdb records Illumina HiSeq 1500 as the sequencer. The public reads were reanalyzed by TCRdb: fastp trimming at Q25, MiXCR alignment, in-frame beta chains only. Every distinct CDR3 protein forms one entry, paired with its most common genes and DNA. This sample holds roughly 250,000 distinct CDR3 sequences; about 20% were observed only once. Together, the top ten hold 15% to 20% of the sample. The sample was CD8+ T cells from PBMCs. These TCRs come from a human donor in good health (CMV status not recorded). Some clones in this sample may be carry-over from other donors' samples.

The CDR3 loop reads CASSLGNIQYF. In DNA form, the CDR3 reads TGTGCCAGCAGCCTCGGAAACATTCAGTACTTC. The chain combines TRBV2 with TRBJ2-4; D gene unclear. The CDR3 is made up of 11 amino acids. Germline loops: CDR1 SNHLY, CDR2 FYNNEI. Trimming cost V 6 bases and J 6 bases, with 6 bases left between them.

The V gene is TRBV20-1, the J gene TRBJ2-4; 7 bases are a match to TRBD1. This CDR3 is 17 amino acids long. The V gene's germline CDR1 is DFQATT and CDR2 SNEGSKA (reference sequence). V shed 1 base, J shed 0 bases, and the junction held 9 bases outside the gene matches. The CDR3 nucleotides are TGCAGTGCTAGAGTGGTAGACAGGGTTGGAGCCAAAAACATTCAGTACTTC. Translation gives CSARVVDRVGAKNIQYF.

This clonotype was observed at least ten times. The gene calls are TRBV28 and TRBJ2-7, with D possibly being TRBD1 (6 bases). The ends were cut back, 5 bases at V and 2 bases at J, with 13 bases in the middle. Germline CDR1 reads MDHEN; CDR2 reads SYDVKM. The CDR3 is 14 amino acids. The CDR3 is CASSRSGDPYEQYF. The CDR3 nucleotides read TGTGCCAGCAGTCGTTCAGGGGACCCCTACGAGCAGTACTTC.

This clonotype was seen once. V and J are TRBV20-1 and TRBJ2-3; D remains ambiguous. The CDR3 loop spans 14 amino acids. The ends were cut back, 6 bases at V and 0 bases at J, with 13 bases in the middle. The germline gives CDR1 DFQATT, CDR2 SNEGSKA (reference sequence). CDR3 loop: CSADPGLSTDTQYF. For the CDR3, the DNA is TGCAGTGCAGACCCGGGTCTTAGCACAGATACGCAGTATTTT.

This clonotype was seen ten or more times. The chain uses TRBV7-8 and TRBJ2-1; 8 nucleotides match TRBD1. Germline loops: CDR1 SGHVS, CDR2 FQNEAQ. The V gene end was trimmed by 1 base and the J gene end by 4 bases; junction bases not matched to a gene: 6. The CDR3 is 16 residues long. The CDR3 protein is CASSLGPRGLYNEQFF. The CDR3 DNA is TGTGCCAGCAGCTTAGGTCCCAGGGGGCTTTACAATGAGCAGTTCTTC.

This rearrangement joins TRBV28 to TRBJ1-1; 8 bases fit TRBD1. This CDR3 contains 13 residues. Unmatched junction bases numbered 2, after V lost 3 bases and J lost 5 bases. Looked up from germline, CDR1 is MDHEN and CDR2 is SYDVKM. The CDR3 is CASSFRTGTEAFF. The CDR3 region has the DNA TGTGCCAGCAGTTTCCGGACAGGGACTGAAGCTTTCTTT.